Shown below are 6 T cell receptor beta chains from a single sample sequenced in a study of technical replicates of blood from several donors (dated 2017 in TCRdb). Library generation was performed with the immunoSEQ multiplex PCR assay. The table was pulled from immuneACCESS by TCRdb, which kept in-frame rearrangements only. Such tables lose some clones; where checked, under half of the loss comes from unresolved V genes, and the rest has no known cause. Recorded for this sample are about 75,000 clones; about nine tenths of them occurred a single time. The ten top clones hold roughly 4.3% of the sample. Sequenced material: PBMCs. The receptors originated from a human donor in good health. Some clones in this sample may be carry-over from other donors' samples.

The chain has TRBV7-8 and TRBJ1-1; D not certain. Trimming left V 5 bases short and J 0 bases short, with 7 bases between. Germline CDR1 SGHVS, CDR2 FQNEAQ. The CDR3 spans 13 residues. CDR3 DNA sequence: TGTGCCAGCAGCCCTACAGTGAACACTGAAGCTTTCTTT. The encoded protein is CASSPTVNTEAFF.

The chain has TRBV5-1 and TRBJ2-1, with TRBD2 matching 7 bases. The V gene's germline CDR1 is SGHRS and CDR2 YFSETQ. This CDR3 is 12 amino acids long. After removal of 0 bases from V and 10 bases from J, the junction contained 1 base not matched to a gene. The CDR3 reads CASSLELAEQFF. CDR3 DNA sequence: TGCGCCAGCAGCTTGGAACTAGCGGAGCAGTTCTTC. The full variable domain, rest sourced from reference TRBV5-1 and TRBJ2-1, is KAGVTQTPRYLIKTRGQQVTLSCSPISGHRSVSWYQQTPGQGLQFLFEYFSETQRNKGNFPGRFSGRQFSNSRSEMNVSTLELGDSALYLCASSLELAEQFFGPGTRLTVL.

CDR3 DNA sequence: TGTGCCAGCACCCCGGGTTTCGAGACCCAGTACTTC. Amino acids: CASTPGFETQYF. This chain joins TRBV27 and TRBJ2-5; no clear D. V dropped 7 bases and J dropped 5 bases, with 11 bases sitting between them. Looked up from germline, CDR1 is MNHEY and CDR2 is SMNVEV (reference sequence). CDR3 length: 12 amino acids.

This chain connects TRBV18 to TRBJ1-1; D is uncertain. V gave up 1 base and J gave up 0 bases, with 12 bases separating them. CDR3 length: 16 amino acids. Germline-derived CDR1 and CDR2 are KGHSH and LQKENI. The CDR3 region is CASSPQPRIMNTEAFF. CDR3 nucleotide sequence: TGTGCCAGCTCACCACAACCGAGGATCATGAACACTGAAGCTTTCTTT. Supplemented by reference TRBV18 and TRBJ1-1, the full variable domain reads NAGVMQNPRHLVRRRGQEARLRCSPMKGHSHVYWYRQLPEEGLKFMVYLQKENIIDESGMPKERFSAEFPKEGPSILRIQQVVRGDSAAYFCASSPQPRIMNTEAFFGQGTRLTVV.

The sample holds one count of this clone. The junction shows a germline mismatch at one end, possibly a read error. This chain connects TRBV5-8 to TRBJ2-5; 11 nucleotides match TRBD2. Per the germline V gene, CDR1 is SGHTS and CDR2 is YDEGEE. The CDR3 length is 17 residues. This CDR3 is CASSPPRGTSGSEIQYF. DNA of the CDR3: TGTGCCAGCAGCCCACCACGGGGGACTAGCGGCTCAGAGATCCAGTACTTC.

The V gene is TRBV18, the J gene TRBJ2-1; D possibly corresponds to TRBD2 (6 bases). From germline, CDR1 is KGHSH and CDR2 LQKENI. The CDR3 has 15 amino acids. V lost 2 bases, J lost 6 bases, and 14 bases lay in between. CDR3 DNA sequence: TGTGCCAGCTCACCAAGACTAGATCCCTTCAATGAGCAGTTCTTC. This translates into CASSPRLDPFNEQFF.